One TCR beta chain is described in this entry. In the study's own analysis: Cell counts per sample came from amplifying reference gene primers. The repertoire was sequenced with immunoSEQ multiplex PCR; TCRdb's copy has only in-frame clones and lacks some. The V and J calls and clone size come from that table; D and trimming were worked out from the DNA. The sample consists of under 200,000 clones, approximately 81% of them appearing once. Participants, roughly 18 to 90 years old, spanned approximately 26 US areas. These data come from a study of blood T cell repertoires in COVID-19. Study background: Acute and convalescent COVID-19 specimens originated in the United States, Italy and Spain.

This CDR3 has 16 amino acids. Trimming removed 1 base at V and 4 bases at J, with 14 bases between. The V gene's germline CDR1 is SGHDN and CDR2 FVKESK. The sample was PBMCs or T cells enriched from blood (not recorded which). The clonotype was recovered from a woman aged 40 to 50 with acute COVID-19. The rearrangement links TRBV14 to TRBJ2-1; the D gene is possibly TRBD2 (5 bases). The CDR3 loop is CASSQGRTFLYNEQFF. DNA of the CDR3: TGTGCCAGCAGCCAAGGGAGGACCTTCCTGTACAATGAGCAGTTCTTC.